The clone carrying this TCR beta chain was counted ten times or more. Its antigen is not known. TCRdb ran MiXCR on the RT-PCR reads and lists one entry per CDR3 protein. The sample includes around 480,000 distinct CDR3 sequences, approximately 17% of them seen just once. The source of the sample is a study of response to subunit inactivated influenza vaccine. Study observations and caveats: There was a suggestion from the authors that each seasonal influenza vaccination recruits few new T cells.

This receptor was taken from a man aged 50 to 69 who received an inactivated influenza vaccine. The sequencing here drew on CD4+ T cells sorted from PBMCs, taken about 24 months after vaccination.

CDR3 nucleotide sequence: TGTGCCAGCAGCTTTGGGGGTATCCGGGCCAATGAGCAGTTCTTC. Translating gives CASSFGGIRANEQFF. The V gene is TRBV7-9, the J gene TRBJ2-1; the D call may be TRBD1 or TRBD2 (5 bases each). The CDR3 runs to 15 residues. V was trimmed by 3 bases and J by 6 bases, leaving 15 bases between them. Germline loops: CDR1 SEHNR, CDR2 FQNEAQ (reference sequence).